The subject of this entry is one TCR beta chain. No antigen is known for it. Only in-frame clones appear in the TCRdb table, and some are missing; sequencing was by immunoSEQ multiplex PCR. The sample lists some 31,000 clones; about 71% were seen once. The data were obtained in a study of PD-1 blockade in classical Hodgkin lymphoma. Overall study: Every 2 weeks, patients got 3 mg/kg intravenous nivolumab.

Every single patient, without exception, relapsed after autologous stem cell transplantation, and brentuximab vedotin exposure varied. The CDR3 covers 14 residues. CDR1 and CDR2 (germline): MNHNY, SVGAGI (reference sequence). Trimming shortened V by 4 bases and J by 3 bases, and 13 bases separated the two germline ends. Study-wide results and caveats: Newly diagnosed patients were reported to start with lower TCR diversity than healthy donors. CD4+ TCR diversity climbed significantly by C4D1, unlike CD8+ TCR diversity. The baseline diversity of complete responders showed similarity to that of newly diagnosed patients.

This chain connects TRBV6-6 to TRBJ2-7, with D possibly matching TRBD2 (6 bases). This TCR derives from a human donor with classical Hodgkin lymphoma. Sequenced material: peripheral blood mononuclear cells (PBMCs), taken before the second cycle of nivolumab. In DNA, the CDR3 is TGTGCCAGCAGTTTATCGGGGGACGGCTACGAGCAGTACTTC. Translation gives CASSLSGDGYEQYF.